The entry below gives a single TCR beta chain sequence along with its context. Antigen unknown. This sample is part of a study of shared clonotypes between healthy human individuals. Study conclusions and caveats: With a handful of donors compared, around 5.4% of naive CD4 clonotypes were shared.

In replicate PCRs of sorted subsets, roughly 190 ng DNA, approximately 28,000 T cell genomes, was used. Methods used by the authors: ImmunoSEQ supplied junction-only sequences lacking quality scores, so filtering was different. Assay: immunoSEQ multiplex PCR; the TCRdb copy retains only in-frame clones and omits some. V and J calls and clone size are copied from that table; D and trimming were computed from the DNA. The sample lists about 1 million clones; around 74% were seen once. There are 16 residues in the CDR3. The V gene end was trimmed by 1 base and the J gene end by 2 bases; junction bases not matched to a gene: 3. CDR1 and CDR2 (germline): SEHNR, FQNEAQ (reference sequence). CD4+ cells yielded CD45RA+ naive and CD45RA-negative memory subsets.

This clonotype was sampled from a man aged 18-30 years in good health. Sequencing was carried out using memory CD4+ T cells sorted from blood. Subset noted: CD45RA-negative fraction. V gene TRBV7-9 combines with J gene TRBJ2-3; 10 bases are shared with TRBD1. CDR3 DNA sequence: TGTGCCAGCAGCTTAGGGACAGGGGGACTCACAGATACGCAGTATTTT. Its protein product is CASSLGTGGLTDTQYF. Complete variable domain (other parts from reference TRBV7-9 and TRBJ2-3): DTGVSQNPRHKITKRGQNVTFRCDPISEHNRLYWYRQTLGQGPEFLTYFQNEAQLEKSRLLSDRFSAERPKGSFSTLEIQRTEQGDSAMYLCASSLGTGGLTDTQYFGPGTRLTVL.